The next 11 T cell receptor beta chains were all read from a single sample in a study of T cell responses to AZD1222 COVID-19 vaccine. Generated by immunoSEQ multiplex PCR, the TCRdb table keeps only in-frame clones and is missing some. The data show 110,000 to 150,000 clones, approximately 90% seen once. This specimen consisted of peripheral blood, obtained 28 days after the second AZD1222 dose. The receptors stem from an adult who received the AZD1222 COVID-19 vaccine.

CDR3 coding DNA: TGTGCCACCCGGAGGCAGTACACCGGGGAGCTGTTTTTT. Protein product: CATRRQYTGELFF. The gene calls are TRBV15 and TRBJ2-2, with D perhaps TRBD2 (5 bases). Trimming pared 8 bases from V and 3 bases from J, leaving 10 bases between. This CDR3 is built from 13 residues. Germline-derived CDR1 and CDR2 are LNHNV and YYDKDF (reference sequence).

The chain employs TRBV11-3 and TRBJ1-6; D gene unclear. This CDR3 has 13 residues. Per germline, CDR1 SGHNT and CDR2 YENEEA. Trimming pared 2 bases from V and 10 bases from J, leaving 9 bases between. The CDR3 sequence: CASSLFGSSPLHF. The CDR3 bases are TGTGCCAGCAGCTTATTCGGTAGCTCACCCCTCCACTTT. The whole variable domain, filled in from reference TRBV11-3 and TRBJ1-6, reads EAGVVQSPRYKIIEKKQPVAFWCNPISGHNTLYWYLQNLGQGPELLIRYENEEAVDDSQLPKDRFSAERLKGVDSTLKIQPAELGDSAVYLCASSLFGSSPLHFGNGTRLTVT.

This chain uses TRBV28 with TRBJ2-1, with D tentatively TRBD1 (6 bases). The CDR3 totals 13 residues. V lost 3 bases and J 5 bases, leaving 8 bases between the germline ends. Germline CDR1 MDHEN, CDR2 SYDVKM. CDR3 sequence (DNA): TGTGCCAGCAGTTTGGACAGAAACAATGAGCAGTTCTTC. This translates into CASSLDRNNEQFF.

J is TRBJ2-1 and V is TRBV4-1; TRBD1 or TRBD2 may be the D gene (5 bases each). The CDR3 extends over 14 amino acids. Germline CDR1 and CDR2: MGHRA and YSYEKL. The V gene lost 0 bases and the J gene lost 10 bases, with 13 bases spanning the gap. The CDR3 loop reads CASSQEGEPQEQFF. The CDR3 DNA follows: TGCGCCAGCAGCCAAGAGGGGGAACCCCAGGAGCAGTTCTTC.

This clone was detected a few times. The chain carries TRBV28 and TRBJ2-1; 11 bases line up with TRBD1. The CDR3 has 15 amino acids. V lost 2 bases, J lost 14 bases, and 11 bases stayed unmatched. Germline CDR1 is MDHEN and CDR2 is SYDVKM. CDR3 sequence reads: CASSLDPDRGRGEFF. In nucleotides, the CDR3 is TGTGCCAGCAGTTTAGACCCGGACAGGGGGCGCGGCGAGTTCTTC.

Of note for this clone: Other DNA sequences in this specimen translate into the identical CDR3. The chain employs TRBV18 and TRBJ1-5; D not resolved. Germline CDR1 is KGHSH and CDR2 is LQKENI. Trimming pared 6 bases from V and 7 bases from J, leaving 13 bases between. The CDR3 length is 13 residues. CDR3 sequence: CASSPGEDQPQHF. The CDR3 nucleotides are TGTGCCAGCTCCCCCGGGGAGGACCAGCCCCAGCATTTT.

The chain joins TRBV7-3 to TRBJ2-3; 11 nucleotides align to TRBD1. The V and J ends lost 5 bases and 1 base, in that order; junction bases with no gene match: 5. Germline CDR1 reads SGHTA; CDR2 reads FQGTGA. The CDR3 is 16 residues long. DNA of the CDR3: TGTGCCAGCAGCGTCGGGACAGGGGGTGGCACAGATACGCAGTATTTT. This gives the protein CASSVGTGGGTDTQYF.

This clone is a singleton in its sample. This chain links TRBV2 with TRBJ2-7; TRBD2 matches 7 bases. Trimming removed 7 bases from V and 5 bases from J; junction bases left unmatched: 17. The CDR3 has 16 residues. Germline CDR1 SNHLY, CDR2 FYNNEI. Here the CDR3 DNA reads TGTGCCAGCACGGCCGCCGGGGGGATCCCCTCGAACGAGCAGTACTTC. It codes for CASTAAGGIPSNEQYF.

This chain links TRBV15 with TRBJ2-7; 10 positions agree with TRBD2. Germline V gene sequence: CDR1 LNHNV, CDR2 YYDKDF (reference sequence). The CDR3 has 17 amino acids. Trimming took 0 bases from V and 2 from J; bases not matched to a gene: 7. The CDR3 region has the DNA TGTGCCACCAGCAGAGAGGCTAGCGGGGGTACTCCCTACGAGCAGTACTTC. Translating gives CATSREASGGTPYEQYF.

The V and J genes are TRBV30 and TRBJ2-7; weak D call: TRBD2 (5 bases). The CDR3 has 12 residues. V lost 1 base and J lost 2, with 6 bases in between. CDR1 is GTSNPN and CDR2 is SVGIG in the germline V gene (reference sequence). Here the CDR3 DNA reads TGTGCCTGGAGTGAGACTACCTACGAGCAGTACTTC. It yields the protein CAWSETTYEQYF.

The chain employs TRBV20-1 and TRBJ1-4; D unclear. Between the trimmed V and J ends, which lost 3 bases and 6 bases, there was a span of 11 bases. Germline V CDR1 and CDR2: DFQATT, SNEGSKA (reference sequence). There are 13 residues in the CDR3. CDR3 in amino acids: CSASSMADEKLFF. The CDR3 nucleotides read TGCAGTGCTAGTAGCATGGCGGATGAAAAACTGTTTTTT.